This T cell receptor beta chain comes out of a study of shared clonotypes between healthy human individuals. Germline assignment: CDR1 SGHNT and CDR2 YENEEA. Trimming removed 5 bases from V and 1 base from J; junction bases left unmatched: 2. There are 15 residues in the CDR3. Clones were read by immunoSEQ multiplex PCR, and TCRdb kept only the in-frame ones, dropping some. The profile shows about 1 million clones, around 78% of them singletons. The sample comprised memory CD4+ T cells from PBMCs. Regarding subset: CD45RA-negative fraction. The chain combines TRBV11-3 with TRBJ2-1; 10 nucleotides match TRBD1. The TCR originated in a young man in good health. Some clones in this sample may be carry-over from other donors' samples. CDR3 in amino acids: CASSQDRGSYNEQFF. The CDR3 DNA is TGTGCCAGCAGCCAGGACAGGGGGTCCTACAATGAGCAGTTCTTC.